Following are 9 T cell receptor beta chains from one sample sequenced in a study of T-cell reconstitution after alpha-beta-depleted transplantation in children. Unique molecular identifiers were incorporated during preparation of the TCRbeta library. Each CDR3 protein gets one entry after TCRdb re-called the PCR reads with MiXCR. The sample holds 200,000 to 300,000 distinct CDR3 sequences, about 26% seen once. The specimen comprised PBMCs, sampled before TCRalphabeta/CD19-depleted stem cell transplant. The receptors originated from a girl aged 2 to 9 with Fanconi anemia, due to receive a stem cell transplant.

As to this clonotype: A junction end diverges from the germline sequence, so it may reflect a read error. This chain uses TRBV7-6 with TRBJ2-1, with 9 bases fitting TRBD2. From germline, CDR1 is SGHVS and CDR2 FNYEAQ. The CDR3 has 14 amino acids. CDR3: CASSLAGAGYEQFF. CDR3 nucleotide sequence: TGTGCCAGCAGTTTAGCGGGAGCGGGGTATGAGCAGTTCTTC.

This clonotype was observed at least ten times. The chain uses TRBV20-1 and TRBJ2-7, with 12 bases that match TRBD2. V shed 8 bases, J shed 2 bases, and the junction held 22 bases outside the gene matches. Germline CDR1 is DFQATT and CDR2 is SNEGSKA (reference sequence). This CDR3 comprises 19 residues. The CDR3 loop reads CSFLVGRVTSGRLTYEQYF. CDR3 nucleotides: TGCAGTTTTCTGGTGGGGCGCGTGACTAGCGGGAGACTAACCTACGAGCAGTACTTC.

This clonotype was seen a few times. The chain combines TRBV5-5 with TRBJ2-7; 7 positions match TRBD1. After removal of 0 bases from V and 3 bases from J, the junction contained 6 bases not matched to a gene. Germline V lookup: CDR1 SGHKS, CDR2 YYEKEE (reference sequence). The CDR3 totals 15 residues. CDR3 sequence reads: CASSLGGTALYEQYF. CDR3 nucleotides: TGTGCCAGCAGCTTGGGGGGGACAGCTCTCTACGAGCAGTACTTC. The variable domain in full, with the rest retrieved from reference TRBV5-5 and TRBJ2-7, is DAGVTQSPTHLIKTRGQQVTLRCSPISGHKSVSWYQQVLGQGPQFIFQYYEKEERGRGNFPDRFSARQFPNYSSELNVNALLLGDSALYLCASSLGGTALYEQYFGPGTRLTVT.

This clonotype was recorded many times. The chain joins TRBV2 to TRBJ2-1; no firm D call. V dropped 6 bases and J dropped 8 bases, with 11 bases sitting between them. The CDR3 has 12 residues. Germline-derived CDR1 and CDR2 are SNHLY and FYNNEI. CDR3 loop: CASRRSGDEQFF. CDR3 bases: TGTGCCAGCAGACGTAGTGGCGATGAGCAGTTCTTC.

This clonotype occurred many times. V is TRBV6-5 and J is TRBJ2-2; 7 bases fit TRBD2. This CDR3 region has 15 residues. The trim removed 6 bases at V and 7 bases at J, leaving 11 bases unmatched. Germline assignment: CDR1 MNHEY and CDR2 SVGAGI. The CDR3 DNA reads as TGTGCCAGCAGCCGGGACTACCTGTCGCGCGGGGAGCTGTTTTTT. Protein: CASSRDYLSRGELFF.

A few counts support this clonotype. The rearrangement joins TRBV12-3 or TRBV12-4 to TRBJ1-3; no clear D. The CDR3 loop spans 14 amino acids. V was clipped by 0 bases and J by 0 bases, with 3 bases between them. The CDR3 nucleotides are TGTGCCAGCAGTTTAGCGATCTCTGGAAACACCATATATTTT. Protein: CASSLAISGNTIYF.

The chain carries TRBV20-1 and TRBJ2-7; D might be TRBD1 or TRBD2, each matching 5 bases. This CDR3 contains 12 residues. Germline-derived CDR1 and CDR2 are DFQATT and SNEGSKA (reference sequence). The germline V and J ends were trimmed by 5 bases and 4 bases, with 12 bases remaining between them. The CDR3 sequence: CSAWDGIYEQYF. CDR3 DNA: TGCAGTGCTTGGGACGGAATTTACGAGCAGTACTTC.

The chain couples TRBV7-7 to TRBJ2-5; 8 bases align to TRBD2. This CDR3 region has 15 residues. V was clipped by 1 base and J by 5 bases; unmatched bases: 6. Germline V lookup: CDR1 SSHAT, CDR2 FNYEAQ (reference sequence). This CDR3 reads CASSLENSGTETQYF. The CDR3 DNA sequence: TGTGCCAGCAGCTTAGAGAATAGCGGGACTGAGACCCAGTACTTC. The entire variable domain, with the rest obtained from reference TRBV7-7 and TRBJ2-5, is as follows: GAGVSQSPRYKVTKRGQDVTLRCDPISSHATLYWYQQALGQGPEFLTYFNYEAQPDKSGLPSDRFSAERPEGSISTLTIQRTEQRDSAMYRCASSLENSGTETQYFGPGTRLLVL.

The CDR3 DNA reads TGCAGCGTTGAAAGCGAGCTTTCCTACGAGCAGTACTTC. Translation: CSVESELSYEQYF. The chain carries TRBV29-1 and TRBJ2-7; D is ambiguous. Germline loops: CDR1 SQVTM, CDR2 ANQGSEA. Trimming removed 2 bases at V and 1 base at J, with 9 bases between. The CDR3 is made up of 13 amino acids.